This T cell receptor beta chain is drawn from a study of T cell responses to AZD1222 COVID-19 vaccine (dated by TCRdb to about 2021). Concerning the study at large: AZD1222 recipients given second doses at about 4 weeks or at about 12 weeks were pooled, since spike-specific TCR depth and breadth were not found to differ between the two schedules. Trial participants were enrolled into age subgroups of 18-55, 56-69 and 70-plus years, which contained approximately 150, 28 and 58 TCR-sequenced participants, respectively. TCR sequencing was performed for roughly 250 trial participants, of whom 200 to 210 were given two doses of AZD1222 and approximately 25 were given two doses of MenACWY control vaccine. Study-wide findings and limitations: Most participants were white British and females outnumbered males, and the authors suggested that clonal diversity may have been underestimated. Conclusions about previously exposed vaccinees were limited because only six or seven AZD1222 recipients were SARS-CoV-2 seropositive at baseline. Because no samples from the day 14 peak response were available, repertoires could be characterized only after the peak T cell response. In the small 56-69-year group, the increase in depth fell short of significance, most likely because of low power. After two AZD1222 doses, both the breadth and the depth of spike-specific TCRs were significantly higher than at day 0 and than in MenACWY recipients. Reportedly, almost half of the unique spike-specific TCRs recognized epitopes lying outside the regions that are mutated in the B.1.351 and B.1.1.7 variants. Vaccine-associated CD4 TCRs spanned the whole spike protein, with dominant responses in regions 160-218 and 743-854.

V loses 0 bases, J loses 5 bases, and the germline ends lie 11 bases apart. Reading from cysteine to phenylalanine, the CDR3 counts 14 amino acids. This entry keeps only the CDR3 DNA: 42 bases, framed from base 1. In the germline V gene (reference sequence), CDR1 corresponds to SGHNT and CDR2 to YYREEE. In light of the paper, this sample's time point label describes: baseline before first vaccination. Samples from vaccinated people were obtained from the UK trials COV001 and COV002, which included a single-blind randomized controlled phase 2/3 trial of AZD1222 (ChAdOx1 nCoV-19) in healthy adults. For TCRbeta chain sequencing, PBMC samples were collected from trial participants at day 0 and at day 28 after the second dose. To note about this clone: Its antigen target is currently unknown. The sample holds no much larger clone one base away, and base qualities are not on file.

The CDR3 regions of human TCRbeta chains were subjected to immunosequencing. The authors processed their data as follows. TCRs in the repertoires were compared against a reference library of SARS-CoV-2-specific TCRs that had been generated with the MIRA antigen-specificity platform. Breadth was defined as the fraction of unique TCRs that were SARS-CoV-2-associated. Depth was defined as the fraction of total T cells that were SARS-CoV-2-associated. Using the MIRA data, each spike-specific TCR was assigned both to the spike region to which the TCR was reactive and to a CD4 or CD8 class. Log10-transformed breadth and depth values were compared by one-way ANOVA with Sidak's multiple comparisons tests. TCRdb's version of the immuneACCESS table is confined to in-frame rearrangements and falls short of the full clone set. An unresolved V gene accounts for under half of the shortfall where checked; the remainder is of unknown origin. The V and J calls and clone size were taken over from that table, and D and trimming were inferred from the DNA. The sample yields about 120,000 clones; approximately 93% were counted once. The ten most abundant clones make up approximately 4.8% of the sample.

Recombination linked TRBV5-4 to TRBJ1-2, with TRBD1 perhaps the D gene, on 6 matching bases. The sample here was peripheral blood, taken on day 0 of AZD1222 vaccination. The TCR sequence derives from an adult in good health. CDR3 reads: CASSLAGGWYGYTF. The DNA sequence is as follows: TGTGCCAGCAGCTTGGCTGGGGGCTGGTATGGCTACACCTTC.